One and the same sample provided the 17 T cell receptor beta chains below, sequenced in a study of cytomegalovirus exposure and HLA in healthy donors. PCR was performed using 60 Vbeta and 13 Jbeta primers. TCRdb's copy holds only in-frame clones and misses some; the assay was immunoSEQ multiplex PCR. Of over 150,000 clones in the sample, approximately 78% were seen once. Input material: PBMCs. The receptors here all came from a male donor in good health and CMV-seropositive.

The chain links TRBV9 to TRBJ2-1; unclear D gene. Trimming pared 5 bases from V and 2 bases from J, leaving 14 bases between. CDR1 is SGDLS and CDR2 is YYNGEE in the germline V gene. The CDR3 contains 15 residues. The CDR3 is CASSQTGGAYNEQFF. The CDR3, as DNA: TGTGCCAGCAGTCAGACTGGCGGAGCCTACAATGAGCAGTTCTTC. Supplemented by reference TRBV9 and TRBJ2-1, the full variable domain reads DSGVTQTPKHLITATGQRVTLRCSPRSGDLSVYWYQQSLDQGLQFLIQYYNGEERAKGNILERFSAQQFPDLHSELNLSSLELGDSALYFCASSQTGGAYNEQFFGPGTRLTVL.

CDR3 DNA: TGTGCCAGCAGTTCCTCAGGGGAGCAAAACTATGGCTACACCTTC. It is translated as CASSSSGEQNYGYTF. The chain couples TRBV28 to TRBJ1-2, with D possibly matching TRBD1 (6 bases). The CDR3 consists of 15 residues. Germline V gives CDR1 MDHEN, CDR2 SYDVKM. Trimming removed 4 bases at V and 2 bases at J, with 14 bases between.

This clone was seen only a few times. The J gene is TRBJ2-2, the V gene TRBV11-2; D is unclear. The CDR3 has 13 amino acids. The ends were cut back, 5 bases at V and 1 base at J, with 5 bases in the middle. Per the germline V gene, CDR1 is SGHAT and CDR2 is FQNNGV. The CDR3 DNA is TGTGCCAGCAGCCCCCAGAACACCGGGGAGCTGTTTTTT. Translated: CASSPQNTGELFF.

The chain employs TRBV28 and TRBJ1-5; unclear D gene. Per the germline V gene, CDR1 is MDHEN and CDR2 is SYDVKM. V shed 6 bases and J shed 1 base, with 10 bases lying between them. The CDR3 runs to 14 residues. The CDR3 reads CASRLGGSNQPQHF. The CDR3 region has the DNA TGTGCCAGCAGATTGGGAGGGAGCAATCAGCCCCAGCATTTT.

This clone was counted a single time. Germline and junction disagree at one end, which may indicate a read error. Different DNA sequences within this sample yield the same CDR3. V usage is TRBV5-6 and J usage is TRBJ1-2; 9 bases line up with TRBD1. This CDR3 spans 15 amino acids. CDR1 is SGHDT, CDR2 YYEEEE, per germline. The CDR3 nucleotides read TGTGCCAGTAGCTTGGTTGGGACAGGGTCCTATGGCTACACCTTC. It translates to CASSLVGTGSYGYTF.

There are a few counts of this clone. The chain links TRBV7-2 to TRBJ2-5, with D possibly TRBD2 on 7 matching bases. CDR1 is SGHTA, CDR2 FQGNSA, per germline. The CDR3 is 16 residues long. The V and J ends lost 3 bases and 6 bases respectively, with 20 bases between them. The CDR3 sequence: CASSLGPTGGRKTQYF. As DNA, the CDR3 is TGTGCCAGCAGCTTGGGACCGACCGGGGGGCGTAAGACCCAGTACTTC.

This clone was counted only a few times. The chain joins TRBV20-1 to TRBJ2-7; D remains unclear. The germline V gene encodes CDR1 DFQATT and CDR2 SNEGSKA (reference sequence). This CDR3 contains 11 residues. V was shortened by 6 bases and J by 5 bases, with 11 bases between the two germline ends. The CDR3 spells CSAVWLHEQYF. CDR3 DNA: TGCAGTGCGGTCTGGCTCCACGAGCAGTACTTC.

V gene TRBV27 combines with J gene TRBJ1-2; 8 bases are shared with TRBD1. In germline, CDR1 is MNHEY, CDR2 SMNVEV (reference sequence). There are 16 residues in the CDR3. J was trimmed by 7 bases and V by 4 bases; bases with no gene match: 14. CDR3 protein: CASSSPKGRGPSGYTF. For the CDR3, the DNA is TGTGCCAGCAGTTCTCCCAAGGGCAGGGGGCCCTCTGGCTACACCTTC.

Details on this clone: Sequence at one end of the junction differs from germline and may be a read error. The J gene is TRBJ2-4, the V gene TRBV5-6; 9 bases are shared with TRBD1. The CDR3 has 14 residues. Germline V CDR1 and CDR2: SGHDT, YYEEEE. The CDR3, as DNA: TGTGCCAGCAGCTTGACCGGGACAGGGAACAGTCAGTACTTC. Translation: CASSLTGTGNSQYF.

V usage is TRBV5-6 and J usage is TRBJ1-2; D remains ambiguous. Looked up from germline, CDR1 is SGHDT and CDR2 is YYEEEE. The CDR3 totals 14 residues. The V gene lost 2 bases and the J gene lost 1 base, with 9 bases spanning the gap. CDR3 sequence: CASSFLADNYGYTF. CDR3 nucleotide sequence: TGTGCCAGCAGCTTTCTGGCAGATAACTATGGCTACACCTTC.

This clone appeared once. The rearrangement uses TRBV27 and TRBJ1-2; 10 bases line up with TRBD1. The CDR3 is made up of 15 amino acids. Germline V gene lookup returns CDR1 MNHEY and CDR2 SMNVEV (reference sequence). V shed 5 bases, J shed 5 bases, and the junction held 8 bases outside the gene matches. In nucleotides, the CDR3 is TGTGCCAGCAGTCGCCGACAGGGGGCAGAATATGGCTACACCTTC. The encoded protein is CASSRRQGAEYGYTF.

The rearrangement links TRBV7-9 to TRBJ2-7, with D uncertain. The CDR3 covers 14 residues. Germline CDR1 and CDR2: SEHNR and FQNEAQ (reference sequence). Trimming removed 5 bases at V and 4 bases at J, with 15 bases between. The CDR3 region has the DNA TGTGCCAGCAGCAAAGAAAACTACGCATACGAGCAGTACTTC. Translated: CASSKENYAYEQYF.

V and J are TRBV6-5 and TRBJ1-2, with 8 bases identical to TRBD1. J gave up 4 bases and V 7 bases, and 8 bases lay outside the gene matches. This CDR3 has 14 amino acids. Germline V CDR1 and CDR2: MNHEY, SVGAGI. The CDR3 sequence: CASKRDRTSYGYTF. In nucleotides, the CDR3 is TGTGCCAGCAAAAGGGACAGGACGAGCTATGGCTACACCTTC.

CDR3: CASPHPGDYGYTF. The CDR3, as DNA: TGTGCCAGCCCTCACCCAGGGGACTATGGCTACACCTTC. The chain combines TRBV2 with TRBJ1-2, with D perhaps TRBD1 (6 bases). The CDR3 length is 13 residues. V was trimmed by 8 bases and J by 3 bases, leaving 13 bases between them. Germline V gene data show CDR1 as SNHLY and CDR2 as FYNNEI.

The rearrangement joins TRBV5-8 to TRBJ1-2; possible D gene TRBD1, 6 bases. Germline CDR1 SGHTS, CDR2 YDEGEE. Trimming shortened V by 4 bases and J by 3 bases, and 16 bases separated the two germline ends. The CDR3 consists of 15 residues. The CDR3 here is CASSQPGERYYGYTF. The CDR3 DNA reads TGTGCCAGCAGCCAGCCAGGGGAGAGATACTATGGCTACACCTTC.

V is TRBV5-4 and J is TRBJ2-2; 8 bases are shared with TRBD1. The junction had 5 bases not matched to a gene; V was cut back by 0 bases and J by 7 bases. This CDR3 spans 15 amino acids. Germline V gene data show CDR1 as SGHNT and CDR2 as YYREEE (reference sequence). CDR3: CASSLVRGLDGELFF. CDR3 sequence (DNA): TGTGCCAGCAGCTTGGTCAGGGGGCTGGACGGGGAGCTGTTTTTT.

This clone was counted between two and nine times. V and J are TRBV30 and TRBJ1-3, with D uncertain. The CDR3 extends over 12 amino acids. In germline, CDR1 is GTSNPN, CDR2 SVGIG (reference sequence). Trimming took off 0 bases at V and 4 bases at J, with 4 bases between the two ends. CDR3 DNA: TGTGCCTGGAGTGTACGGGGAAACACCATATATTTT. Its translation is CAWSVRGNTIYF.